What follows are 27 T cell receptor beta chains derived from one specimen sequenced in a study of T cell responses to AZD1222 COVID-19 vaccine (dated by TCRdb to 2020 to 2022). To prepare the library, the immunoSEQ multiplex PCR assay was applied. The immuneACCESS repertoire file appears here via TCRdb, limited to in-frame rearrangements. These files lack a portion of the clones; in checked studies, under half of the deficit traces to unresolved V genes, and the cause of the others is not known. A total of over 150,000 clones appear in this sample, 80% to 95% of them only once. The ten top clones hold 1.6% of the sample. Per the publication, the time point label means: baseline before first vaccination. The specimen comprised peripheral blood, sampled on day 0 of AZD1222 vaccination. The receptors shown here come from an adult in good health.

The chain couples TRBV4-2 to TRBJ1-4, with 10 bases fitting TRBD1. The germline V gene encodes CDR1 LGHNA and CDR2 YNFKEQ. This CDR3 is built from 19 residues. V trimming: 2 bases; J trimming: 8 bases; junction bases outside the gene matches: 17. The CDR3: CASSQPHRDRGSAGEKLFF. The DNA of the CDR3 is TGTGCCAGCAGCCAACCCCACCGGGACAGGGGATCGGCCGGGGAAAAACTGTTTTTT.

J is TRBJ1-1 and V is TRBV19; D might be TRBD1 (5 bases). The CDR3 sequence is 13 residues long. Per germline, CDR1 LNHDA and CDR2 SQIVND (reference sequence). Trimming took off 7 bases at V and 9 bases at J, with 18 bases between the two ends. The CDR3 spells CASTREGQSQAFF. The CDR3, as DNA: TGTGCCAGTACCAGGGAGGGGCAGTCACAAGCTTTCTTT.

The chain employs TRBV11-2 and TRBJ2-3; 7 bases agree with TRBD2. This CDR3 is 14 amino acids long. CDR1 and CDR2 from the germline V gene are SGHAT and FQNNGV. Germline trimming cut 2 bases from V and 7 bases from J; bases unmatched to any gene: 6. CDR3 region: CASSLTNGGNTQYF. CDR3 coding DNA: TGTGCCAGCAGCTTAACGAACGGGGGGAATACGCAGTATTTT.

This clone appeared a single time. The chain uses TRBV9 and TRBJ2-7, with D perhaps matching TRBD1 or TRBD2 (5 bases each). The CDR3 has 12 amino acids. The germline V and J ends were trimmed by 4 bases and 7 bases, with 12 bases remaining between them. Germline V gene data show CDR1 as SGDLS and CDR2 as YYNGEE. The chain's CDR3 is CASSPPGPEQYF. CDR3 coding DNA: TGTGCCAGCAGCCCCCCGGGGCCGGAGCAGTACTTC.

The chain has TRBV12-3 or TRBV12-4 and TRBJ1-5; no definite D call. With 2 bases removed from V and 4 bases from J, the gap between germline ends came to 6 bases. This CDR3 has 13 residues. The CDR3 nucleotides are TGTGCCAGCAGTTTAATAAATAATCAGCCCCAGCATTTT. Its translation is CASSLINNQPQHF.

Remarks on this clone: The sample holds other DNA sequences that translate to the same CDR3. The V call is TRBV29-1, the J call TRBJ2-7; 8 nucleotides line up with TRBD2. The CDR3 has 12 amino acids. V trimming: 1 base; J trimming: 5 bases; junction bases outside the gene matches: 1. Germline V CDR1 and CDR2: SQVTM, ANQGSEA. CDR3 loop: CSVEGREDEQYF. The DNA of the CDR3 is TGCAGCGTTGAAGGGCGGGAGGACGAGCAGTACTTC.

The rearrangement uses TRBV30 and TRBJ1-2; possible D gene TRBD1, 5 bases. The CDR3 has 15 amino acids. Germline V lookup: CDR1 GTSNPN, CDR2 SVGIG (reference sequence). V was clipped by 0 bases and J by 6 bases, with 17 bases between them. The DNA of the CDR3 is TGTGCCTGGAGTGTACGAGGCAGGGAATACGATGGCTACACCTTC. It codes for CAWSVRGREYDGYTF.

This clone was seen only a few times. The chain is built from TRBV28 and TRBJ1-6; D unresolved. The germline V and J ends were trimmed by 5 bases and 7 bases, with 15 bases remaining between them. The length of the CDR3 is 15 residues. Germline V gene data show CDR1 as MDHEN and CDR2 as SYDVKM. In DNA, the CDR3 is TGTGCCAGCAGTGTGGACGGTTCTTGGAATTCACCCCTCCACTTT. It is translated as CASSVDGSWNSPLHF.

This clone was recorded once. The rearrangement uses TRBV5-1 and TRBJ2-7, with TRBD1 matching 8 bases. The V gene's germline CDR1 is SGHRS and CDR2 YFSETQ. V shed 4 bases and J 6 bases; nucleotides not matched to a gene: 9. The CDR3 sequence is 14 residues long. Here the CDR3 DNA reads TGCGCCAGCAGCATAACAGGGGGGAATTCCGAGCAGTACTTC. This encodes CASSITGGNSEQYF.

V gene TRBV19 combines with J gene TRBJ1-5; D not certain. The CDR3 is 15 amino acids. From germline, CDR1 is LNHDA and CDR2 SQIVND (reference sequence). V gave up 3 bases and J gave up 1 base, with 10 bases separating them. CDR3 loop: CASSIGRVSNQPQHF. DNA of the CDR3: TGTGCCAGTAGTATCGGAAGAGTAAGCAATCAGCCCCAGCATTTT.

V and J are TRBV7-3 and TRBJ2-2; 7 bases agree with TRBD1. CDR1 and CDR2 from the germline V gene are SGHTA and FQGTGA. CDR3 length equals 16 residues. V trimming: 5 bases; J trimming: 3 bases; junction bases outside the gene matches: 9. CDR3 sequence: CASSPDRVTYTGELFF. CDR3 coding DNA: TGTGCCAGCAGCCCCGACAGGGTCACGTACACCGGGGAGCTGTTTTTT.

A single count supports this clone. The gene calls are TRBV6-6 and TRBJ1-1, with 7 positions matching TRBD1. The CDR3 has 16 residues. The ends lost 2 bases at V and 5 bases at J; junction bases unmatched: 11. The germline gives CDR1 MNHNY, CDR2 SVGAGI (reference sequence). CDR3 sequence (DNA): TGTGCCAGCAGTTACATCGTGATAAGGGGGCAAACTGAAGCTTTCTTT. Translated: CASSYIVIRGQTEAFF.

The chain uses TRBV30 and TRBJ1-1; tentatively, D is TRBD1 (6 bases). The V gene's germline CDR1 is GTSNPN and CDR2 SVGIG (reference sequence). The V end lost 6 bases, the J end lost 4 bases, and 15 bases lay between the germline ends. This CDR3 contains 13 residues. This chain's CDR3 is CACALLGGTEAFF. The CDR3 DNA reads as TGTGCCTGCGCCCTCCTAGGGGGCACTGAAGCTTTCTTT. The full variable domain, with the rest looked up from reference TRBV30 and TRBJ1-1, is SQTIHQWPATLVQPVGSPLSLECTVEGTSNPNLYWYRQAAGRGLQLLFYSVGIGQISSEVPQNLSASRPQDRQFILSSKKLLLSDSGFYLCACALLGGTEAFFGQGTRLTVV.

The chain links TRBV5-5 to TRBJ1-4, with D unresolved. There are 15 residues in the CDR3. Germline lookup yields CDR1 SGHKS and CDR2 YYEKEE (reference sequence). The germline V and J ends were trimmed by 3 bases and 4 bases, with 13 bases remaining between them. CDR3 nucleotides: TGTGCCAGCAGCTCCGAGGACTGGTTTAATGAAAAACTGTTTTTT. It codes for CASSSEDWFNEKLFF.

The gene calls are TRBV7-8 and TRBJ2-1; D not certain. This CDR3 is built from 11 residues. Germline V gene sequence: CDR1 SGHVS, CDR2 FQNEAQ. V lost 5 bases and J lost 4, with 3 bases in between. CDR3 in DNA: TGTGCCAGCAGCACTTACAATGAGCAGTTCTTC. Residues: CASSTYNEQFF.

The chain joins TRBV5-1 to TRBJ2-6; D is possibly TRBD1 (5 bases). From germline, CDR1 is SGHRS and CDR2 YFSETQ. Trimming took 4 bases from V and 4 from J, leaving 9 bases between them. The CDR3 covers 14 residues. The CDR3 loop is CASSGRTGANVLTF. The CDR3, as DNA: TGCGCCAGCAGCGGACGGACAGGGGCCAACGTCCTGACTTTC.

This chain uses TRBV23-1 with TRBJ2-7; 8 positions agree with TRBD1. TRBV23-1 is designated an ORF whose function remains uncertain. The ends lost 3 bases at V and 6 bases at J; junction bases unmatched: 10. The CDR3 sequence is 15 residues long. CDR3 sequence: CASSHPDRVLGEQYF. In DNA, the CDR3 is TGCGCCAGCAGTCACCCGGACAGGGTCCTAGGCGAGCAGTACTTC.

The gene calls are TRBV5-1 and TRBJ2-5; 8 bases are a match to TRBD2. After removal of 3 bases from V and 3 bases from J, the junction contained 4 bases not matched to a gene. In germline, CDR1 is SGHRS, CDR2 YFSETQ. There are 14 residues in the CDR3. DNA of the CDR3: TGCGCCAGCAGCTCCAGCGGGGGTGAAGAGACCCAGTACTTC. It is translated as CASSSSGGEETQYF.

The chain carries TRBV6-6 and TRBJ2-1; D not certain. The ends were cut back, 0 bases at V and 9 bases at J, with 12 bases in the middle. The CDR3 is 14 residues long. Germline values: CDR1 MNHNY, CDR2 SVGAGI (reference sequence). This chain's CDR3 is CASSYSSPPVEQFF. CDR3 nucleotide sequence: TGTGCCAGCAGTTACTCTTCCCCCCCAGTTGAGCAGTTCTTC.

This rearrangement joins TRBV11-2 to TRBJ1-3; D is uncertain. CDR3 size: 15 residues. Trimming left V 2 bases short and J 0 bases short, with 8 bases between. Germline V lookup: CDR1 SGHAT, CDR2 FQNNGV. CDR3: CASSLNHLSGNTIYF. The DNA for the CDR3 is TGTGCCAGCAGCTTAAATCACCTCTCTGGAAACACCATATATTTT.

CDR3 sequence (DNA): TGTGCCAGCTCACCCGGACAGCCTGAAGCTTTCTTT. Translated: CASSPGQPEAFF. The chain joins TRBV18 to TRBJ1-1, with D perhaps TRBD1 (6 bases). V was clipped by 3 bases and J by 6 bases, with 8 bases between them. Germline values: CDR1 KGHSH, CDR2 LQKENI. The CDR3 totals 12 residues.

The rearrangement links TRBV3-1 (or the pseudogene TRBV3-2) to TRBJ1-2, with a possible D match to TRBD1 (5 bases). The CDR3 is made up of 14 amino acids. Germline lookup yields CDR1 LGHDT and CDR2 YNNKEL (reference sequence). V dropped 3 bases and J dropped 2 bases, with 10 bases sitting between them. The CDR3 coding sequence is TGTGCCAGCAGCCACCGGGGCACCAACTATGGCTACACCTTC. Translated, it gives CASSHRGTNYGYTF.

V and J are TRBV5-6 and TRBJ1-1; D gene ambiguous. The germline V gene has CDR1 SGHDT and CDR2 YYEEEE. This CDR3 region has 13 residues. The V and J ends lost 4 bases and 7 bases respectively, with 14 bases between them. As DNA, the CDR3 is TGTGCCAGCAGCATTACAGAGGCTGGTGAAGCTTTCTTT. Translation: CASSITEAGEAFF.

The chain employs TRBV4-1 and TRBJ1-2; 10 bases align to TRBD1. The V segment lost 4 bases and the J segment 8 bases; nucleotides outside the gene matches: 13. The CDR3 length is 16 residues. Germline V gene lookup returns CDR1 MGHRA and CDR2 YSYEKL. CDR3 sequence: CASSPGTGVRLVGYTF. The CDR3 bases are TGCGCCAGCAGCCCCGGGACAGGGGTAAGGTTAGTGGGCTACACCTTC.

CDR3 protein: CASSSPLTSGRWNEQFF. The CDR3 DNA reads as TGTGCCAGCAGTTCCCCCCTGACTAGCGGGAGGTGGAATGAGCAGTTCTTC. J is TRBJ2-1 and V is TRBV27, with 13 bases identical to TRBD2. This CDR3 spans 17 amino acids. The ends lost 4 bases at V and 7 bases at J; junction bases unmatched: 10. Germline CDR1 MNHEY, CDR2 SMNVEV (reference sequence).

J is TRBJ2-1 and V is TRBV2; D might be TRBD2 (6 bases). This CDR3 comprises 14 residues. CDR1 is SNHLY, CDR2 FYNNEI, per germline. V dropped 4 bases and J dropped 4 bases, with 11 bases sitting between them. CDR3 protein: CASSVAGRYNEQFF. CDR3 in DNA: TGTGCCAGCAGTGTGGCGGGGCGGTACAATGAGCAGTTCTTC. Together with reference TRBV2 and TRBJ2-1, the CDR3 gives the full variable domain: EPEVTQTPSHQVTQMGQEVILRCVPISNHLYFYWYRQILGQKVEFLVSFYNNEISEKSEIFDDQFSVERPDGSNFTLKIRSTKLEDSAMYFCASSVAGRYNEQFFGPGTRLTVL.

V is TRBV6-5 and J is TRBJ1-2; TRBD1 agrees at 9 bases. The CDR3 length is 14 residues. Germline CDR1 and CDR2: MNHEY and SVGAGI. V was pared by 7 bases and J by 4 bases, with 7 bases of the junction left unmatched. The CDR3 nucleotides are TGTGCCAGCAATCCGGACAGGGGCGTCTATGGCTACACCTTC. This encodes CASNPDRGVYGYTF.